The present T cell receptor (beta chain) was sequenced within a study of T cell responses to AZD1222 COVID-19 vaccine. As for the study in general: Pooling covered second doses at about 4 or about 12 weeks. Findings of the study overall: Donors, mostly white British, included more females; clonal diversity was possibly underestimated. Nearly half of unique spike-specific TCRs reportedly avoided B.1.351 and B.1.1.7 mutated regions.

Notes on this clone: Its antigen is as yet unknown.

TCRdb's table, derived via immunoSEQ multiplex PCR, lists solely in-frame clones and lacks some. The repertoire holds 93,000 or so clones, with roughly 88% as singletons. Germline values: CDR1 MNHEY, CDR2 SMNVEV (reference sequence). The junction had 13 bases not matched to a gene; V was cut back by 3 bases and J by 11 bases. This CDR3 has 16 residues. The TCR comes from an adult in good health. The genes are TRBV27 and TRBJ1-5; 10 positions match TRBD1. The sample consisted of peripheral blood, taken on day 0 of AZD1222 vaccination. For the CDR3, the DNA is TGTGCCAGCAGTTTGTTGGGACAGGGGCCCCCCTGGGCCCAGCATTTT. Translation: CASSLLGQGPPWAQHF.